A selection of T cell receptor beta chains follows, all from one sample in a study of radiation and T cells in renal cell carcinoma. Profiling relied on immunoSEQ multiplex PCR, and the TCRdb table lists in-frame clones only, not all of them. The table has fewer than 200,000 clones, approximately 90% seen once. Sequencing used blood, obtained from a patient whose treatment included radiotherapy and nephrectomy. Receptors were obtained from a woman between 50 and 59 years old with renal cell carcinoma. Both conserved end residues are part of each CDR3. A D gene is named only where the DNA matches it firmly. Size values are once, few and many counts, or a class for expanded clones, and some rows have none.

D	size	V	J	CDR3	DNA
.	.	TRBV7-9	TRBJ1-2	CASSSGTKDYGYTF	TGTGCCAGCAGCTCCGGGACAAAGGACTATGGCTACACCTTC
.	.	TRBV7-3	TRBJ1-1	CASSPLQGINTEAFF	TGTGCCAGCAGCCCCCTCCAGGGTATTAACACTGAAGCTTTCTTT
TRBD1	.	TRBV6-5	TRBJ1-1	CASSYLQGAGTEAFF	TGTGCCAGCAGTTACTTACAGGGGGCTGGCACTGAAGCTTTCTTT
TRBD2	.	TRBV19	TRBJ2-3	CASREGGTRDTQYF	TGTGCCAGTAGGGAGGGGGGGACTAGAGATACGCAGTATTTT
.	.	TRBV12-5	TRBJ2-3	CASDPNRASRDTQYF	TGTGCTAGTGACCCCAACAGGGCTTCTAGAGATACGCAGTATTTT
.	once	TRBV15	TRBJ1-1	CATKRDVGTEAFF	TGTGCCACTAAACGAGACGTCGGGACTGAAGCTTTCTTT
TRBD1	.	TRBV7-2	TRBJ2-7	CASSLVGQGSYEQYF	TGTGCCAGCAGCCTCGTGGGACAGGGGTCTTACGAGCAGTACTTC
TRBD1	.	TRBV27	TRBJ1-5	CASSDLGQGVSNQPQHF	TGTGCCAGCAGTGACCTGGGGCAGGGGGTTAGCAATCAGCCCCAGCATTTT
.	.	TRBV5-1	TRBJ1-4	CASSQNTATNEKLFF	TGCGCCAGCAGCCAAAACACCGCAACTAATGAAAAACTGTTTTTT
TRBD2	.	TRBV11-2	TRBJ2-1	CASSLELGRVEQFF	TGTGCCAGCAGCTTAGAATTAGGGAGGGTTGAGCAGTTCTTC
.	.	TRBV9	TRBJ2-1	CASSVVAGAYNEQFF	TGTGCCAGCAGCGTAGTGGCAGGGGCCTACAATGAGCAGTTCTTC
.	once	TRBV12-5	TRBJ2-3	CASGLATGGGTDTQYF	TGTGCTAGTGGTTTGGCAACAGGGGGGGGCACAGATACGCAGTATTTT
.	.	TRBV6-1	TRBJ1-4	CASRGAGTNEKLFF	TGTGCCAGCAGGGGGGCTGGTACTAATGAAAAACTGTTTTTT
.	once	TRBV19	TRBJ2-3	CASKERGSDTQYF	TGTGCCAGTAAGGAACGGGGTTCAGATACGCAGTATTTT
.	once	TRBV6-1	TRBJ1-5	CASSGASTVNQPQHF	TGTGCCAGCAGTGGGGCCTCCACAGTCAATCAGCCCCAGCATTTT
.	once	TRBV9	TRBJ2-5	CASSVAGRGEEETQYF	TGTGCCAGCAGCGTCGCAGGGCGGGGAGAGGAGGAGACCCAGTACTTC
.	.	TRBV4-3	TRBJ1-2	CASSQPRYGYTF	TGCGCCAGCAGCCAACCGAGGTATGGCTACACCTTC
TRBD1	.	TRBV7-9	TRBJ1-2	CASSQTGEDGYTF	TGTGCCAGCAGCCAGACAGGGGAAGATGGCTACACCTTC
TRBD2	.	TRBV4-1	TRBJ2-5	CASSQDPAWEGETQYF	TGCGCCAGCAGCCAAGATCCGGCTTGGGAGGGAGAGACCCAGTACTTC
.	.	TRBV5-1	TRBJ1-1	CASSLRGMNTEAFF	TGCGCCAGCAGCTTAAGGGGCATGAACACTGAAGCTTTCTTT
TRBD1	.	TRBV29-1	TRBJ1-2	CSVDKTGATHGYTF	TGCAGCGTTGACAAGACAGGGGCGACCCATGGCTACACCTTC
.	.	TRBV18	TRBJ1-2	CASSPIPVQVLYGYTF	TGTGCCAGCTCACCAATCCCGGTACAGGTCCTCTATGGCTACACCTTC
TRBD1	.	TRBV6-6	TRBJ1-2	CASTTGTGSRYGYTF	TGTGCCAGTACCACCGGGACAGGGTCTCGCTATGGCTACACCTTC
.	few	TRBV7-9	TRBJ1-6	CASSLARGNHSPLHF	TGTGCCAGCAGCTTAGCGCGCGGGAACCATTCACCCCTCCACTTT
.	.	TRBV19	TRBJ1-1	CASSASGTDLLEAFF	TGTGCCAGTAGTGCCTCCGGGACGGATTTACTTGAAGCTTTCTTT
TRBD1	.	TRBV5-4	TRBJ1-4	CASSGTGGGEKLFF	TGTGCCAGCAGCGGGACAGGGGGGGGAGAAAAACTGTTTTTT
.	.	TRBV2	TRBJ1-2	CASSDTVYYGYTF	TGTGCCAGCAGTGATACAGTCTACTATGGCTACACCTTC
TRBD2	.	TRBV7-3	TRBJ2-1	CASSLSGAGEVDNEQFF	TGTGCCAGCAGCCTTAGTGGTGCGGGGGAGGTCGACAATGAGCAGTTCTTC
.	once	TRBV25-1	TRBJ1-6	CASSEQGKGGDNSPLHF	TGTGCCAGCAGTGAACAGGGAAAAGGCGGGGATAATTCACCCCTCCACTTT
TRBD2	.	TRBV2	TRBJ2-5	CASGGLAGDQETQYF	TGTGCCAGCGGTGGACTAGCGGGGGACCAAGAGACCCAGTACTTC
.	.	TRBV15	TRBJ1-1	CATSRVRETEAFF	TGTGCCACCAGCAGAGTGCGGGAAACTGAAGCTTTCTTT
TRBD2	.	TRBV9	TRBJ2-1	CASSVEGSSGGKYNEQFF	TGTGCCAGCAGCGTAGAAGGGTCTAGCGGGGGGAAATACAATGAGCAGTTCTTC
.	.	TRBV19	TRBJ1-1	CASSIPGGENTEAFF	TGTGCCAGCAGTATTCCCGGGGGGGAGAACACTGAAGCTTTCTTT
.	.	TRBV18	TRBJ1-1	CASSPLWGTNTEAFF	TGTGCCAGCTCACCTCTGTGGGGCACGAACACTGAAGCTTTCTTT
.	.	TRBV7-9	TRBJ2-1	CASIVGGGNYNEQFF	TGTGCCAGCATCGTAGGGGGGGGAAACTACAATGAGCAGTTCTTC
.	.	TRBV7-6	TRBJ1-1	CASSLTGVNTEAFF	TGTGCCAGCAGCTTAACCGGGGTGAACACTGAAGCTTTCTTT
.	.	TRBV6-1	TRBJ1-1	CASRGGTEAFF	TGTGCCAGCAGGGGGGGGACTGAAGCTTTCTTT
.	.	TRBV6-1	TRBJ1-1	CASSEDGRNTEAFF	TGTGCCAGCAGTGAGGACGGCCGGAACACTGAAGCTTTCTTT
.	once	TRBV4-1	TRBJ1-1	CASSKSPQGMNTEAFF	TGCGCCAGCAGCAAGTCACCTCAAGGGATGAACACTGAAGCTTTCTTT
.	.	TRBV9	TRBJ2-3	CASSPRRGTSTDTQYF	TGTGCCAGCAGCCCAAGACGGGGGACTAGCACAGATACGCAGTATTTT
.	few	TRBV30	TRBJ1-5	CAWSGGTRNQPQHF	TGTGCCTGGAGCGGAGGGACGAGGAATCAGCCCCAGCATTTT
.	.	TRBV7-6	TRBJ1-3	CASSPTVSGNTIYF	TGTGCCAGCAGTCCAACAGTCTCTGGAAACACCATATATTTT
TRBD1	.	TRBV4-1	TRBJ1-2	CASSQPGTGDGYTF	TGCGCCAGCAGCCAGCCCGGGACAGGGGATGGCTACACCTTC
TRBD2	.	TRBV5-8	TRBJ2-3	CASSLGRLAAGW	TGTGCCAGCAGCTTGGGTAGGCTAGCGGCGGGGTGG
TRBD1	.	TRBV14	TRBJ2-5	CASSSGDRVVGETQYF	TGTGCCAGCAGCTCAGGGGACAGGGTGGTCGGAGAGACCCAGTACTTC